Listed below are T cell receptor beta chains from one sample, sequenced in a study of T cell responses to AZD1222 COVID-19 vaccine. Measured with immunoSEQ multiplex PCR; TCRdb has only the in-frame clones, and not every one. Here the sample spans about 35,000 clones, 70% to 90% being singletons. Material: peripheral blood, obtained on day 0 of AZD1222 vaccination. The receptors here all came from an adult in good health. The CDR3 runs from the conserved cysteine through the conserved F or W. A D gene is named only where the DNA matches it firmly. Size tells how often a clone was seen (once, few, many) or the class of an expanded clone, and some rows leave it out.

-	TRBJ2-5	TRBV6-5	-	TGTGGCTCGATTCGGGGTGGACGAGAGACCCAGTACTTC	CGSIRGGRETQYF
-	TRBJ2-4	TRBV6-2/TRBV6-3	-	TGTGCCAGCAGCACATCGCGAGAGGCGAACATTCAGTACTTC	CASSTSREANIQYF
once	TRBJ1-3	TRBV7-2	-	TGTGCCAGCAGCTTAGCTGGCAGCTCTGGAAACACCATATATTTT	CASSLAGSSGNTIYF
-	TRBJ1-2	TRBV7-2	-	TGTGCCAGCACCTTAGTTCCTCCGGGAGAGATTCACTATGGCTACACCTTC	CASTLVPPGEIHYGYTF
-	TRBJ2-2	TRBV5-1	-	TGCGCCAGCAGCTCTGGGGGCCAGGCCGGGGAGCTGTTTTTT	CASSSGGQAGELFF
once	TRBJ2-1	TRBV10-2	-	TGCGCCAGCAGTAGGACCCAGACCTACAATGAGCAGTTCTTC	CASSRTQTYNEQFF
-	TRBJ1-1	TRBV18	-	TGTGCCAGCTCACCACTGGAGGGGAGCACTGAAGCTTTCTTT	CASSPLEGSTEAFF
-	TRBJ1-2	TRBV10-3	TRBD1	TGTGCCATCTCGGGAACGGGACAGCCCAACTATGGCTACACCTTC	CAISGTGQPNYGYTF
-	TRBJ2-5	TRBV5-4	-	TGTGCCAGCAGCTGGAGGGCTAGCCCACAAGAGACCCAGTACTTC	CASSWRASPQETQYF
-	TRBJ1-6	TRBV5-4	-	TGTGCCAGCAGCTTGGGGGGTGGGGGCTCCTATAATTCACCCCTCCACTTT	CASSLGGGGSYNSPLHF
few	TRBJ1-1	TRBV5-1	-	TGCGCCAGCAGCCGGGACTTCTCAGGGGACACTGAAGCTTTCTTT	CASSRDFSGDTEAFF
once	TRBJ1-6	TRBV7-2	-	TGTGCCAGCAGCTCGGGGAGCTCCTATAATTCACCCCTCCACTTT	CASSSGSSYNSPLHF
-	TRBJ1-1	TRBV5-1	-	TGCGCCAGCAGCCAGGGACGGAACACTGAAGCTTTCTTT	CASSQGRNTEAFF
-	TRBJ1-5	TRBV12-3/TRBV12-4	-	TGTGCCAGCAGTTTAGCCGAGAATCAGCCCCAGCATTTT	CASSLAENQPQHF
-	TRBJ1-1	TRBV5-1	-	TGCGCCAGCAGCTTGGTTGCAGGGACCATGAACACTGAAGCTTTCTTT	CASSLVAGTMNTEAFF
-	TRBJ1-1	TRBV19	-	TGTGCCAGTTGGGGCCGGGCCGAAGCTTTCTTT	CASWGRAEAFF
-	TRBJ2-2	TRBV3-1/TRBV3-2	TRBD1	TGTGCCAGCAGCCCTCGGGACAGGCATACCGGGGAGCTGTTTTTT	CASSPRDRHTGELFF
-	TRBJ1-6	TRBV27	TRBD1	TGTGCCAGCAGCCCGGGGACAGGGGGTAATTCACCCCTCCACTTT	CASSPGTGGNSPLHF
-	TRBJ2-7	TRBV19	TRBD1	TGTGCCAGTAGTATTCAACAGGGGGCTGCCTACGAGCAGTACTTC	CASSIQQGAAYEQYF
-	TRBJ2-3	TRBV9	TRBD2	TGTGCCAGCAGCCTCGAAGCGGGGTGGACAGATACGCAGTATTTT	CASSLEAGWTDTQYF
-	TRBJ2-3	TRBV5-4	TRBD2	TGTGCCAGCAGCTTGTGGCTAGCGGTCACAGATACGCAGTATTTT	CASSLWLAVTDTQYF
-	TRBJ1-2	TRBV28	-	TGTGCCAGCAGCTGGGATCGCGGGTCTAACTATGGCTACACCTTC	CASSWDRGSNYGYTF
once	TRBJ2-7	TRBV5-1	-	TGCGCCAGCAGCTTAAATGCCCGGGGCCCACTGGACGAGCAGTACTTC	CASSLNARGPLDEQYF
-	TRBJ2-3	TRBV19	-	TGTGCCAGTAGAGACCGGGCCCCGGGCACAGATACGCAGTATTTT	CASRDRAPGTDTQYF
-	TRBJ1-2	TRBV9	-	TGTGCCAGCAGCGTAGACGGGGAATTCTATGGCTACACCTTC	CASSVDGEFYGYTF
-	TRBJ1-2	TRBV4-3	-	TGCGCCAGCAGCCAAGACCTAGACTACTCCTATGGCTACACCTTC	CASSQDLDYSYGYTF
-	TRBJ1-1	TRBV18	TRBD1	TGTGCCAGCTCACCACCGGGACAGTGGAATACTGAAGCTTTCTTT	CASSPPGQWNTEAFF
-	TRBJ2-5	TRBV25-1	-	TGTGCCAGCAAGGGAGCGTTGGAGACCCAGTACTTC	CASKGALETQYF
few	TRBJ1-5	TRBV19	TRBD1	TGTGCCAGTAGTCCCGGGCAGGGGGCCGGCCAGCCCCAGCATTTT	CASSPGQGAGQPQHF
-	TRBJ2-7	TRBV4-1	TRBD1	TGCGCCAGCAGCCGGGGGACAGAACTGCGATCCTACGAGCAGTACTTC	CASSRGTELRSYEQYF
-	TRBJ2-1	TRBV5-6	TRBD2	TGTGCCAGCAGCCACGGCGGGGGGCCCCTATCCTACAATGAGCAGTTCTTC	CASSHGGGPLSYNEQFF
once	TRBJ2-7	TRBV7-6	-	TGTGCCAGCAGCTTAGAAGTATCTTCCCGGTACTACGAGCAGTACTTC	CASSLEVSSRYYEQYF
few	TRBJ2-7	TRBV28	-	TGTGCCAGCACGGCCTCGACCGAGCAGTACTTC	CASTASTEQYF
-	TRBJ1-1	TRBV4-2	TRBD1	TGTGCCAGCAGCCAAGAGACAGGGGTCCCTGAAGCTTTCTTT	CASSQETGVPEAFF
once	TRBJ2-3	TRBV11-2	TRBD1	TGTGCCAGCAGCCGGGACAGGGGGCGGACAGATACGCAGTATTTT	CASSRDRGRTDTQYF
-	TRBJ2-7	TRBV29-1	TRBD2	TGCAGCGTGGGACCTAGCGGGAGTCGAGGAGAGCAGTACTTC	CSVGPSGSRGEQYF
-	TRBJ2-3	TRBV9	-	TGTGCCAGCAGCGTAGCGGGTAGCGGAGATACGCAGTATTTT	CASSVAGSGDTQYF
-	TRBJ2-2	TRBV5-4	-	TGTGCCAGCAGCATACATACAGGGTCAGGCGGGGAGCTGTTTTTT	CASSIHTGSGGELFF
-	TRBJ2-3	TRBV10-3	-	TGTGCCATCAGTGAGTCGATAGGGGCGGATATTGTGAATACGCAGTATTTT	CAISESIGADIVNTQYF
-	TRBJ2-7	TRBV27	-	TGTGCCACCGCAATCTCCGGGACAAGCTACGAGCAGTACTTC	CATAISGTSYEQYF
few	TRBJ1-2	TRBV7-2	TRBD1	TGTGCCAGCAGCTCGGGGACAGGGCTGGGTTCGGGCTACACCTTC	CASSSGTGLGSGYTF
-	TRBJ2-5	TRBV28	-	TGTGCCAGCCGCCACGGAGGGGCGCGGGAGACCCAGTACTTC	CASRHGGARETQYF
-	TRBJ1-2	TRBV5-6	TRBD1	TGTGCCAGCAGCCCGGGACAGGGAGTCTATGGCTACACCTTC	CASSPGQGVYGYTF
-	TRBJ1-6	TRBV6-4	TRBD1	TGTGCCAGCTCAGGGGGCGGATATAATTCACCCCTCCACTTT	CASSGGGYNSPLHF
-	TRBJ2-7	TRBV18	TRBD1	TGTGCCAGCTCAAGACAGGGGTCCTACGAGCAGTACTTC	CASSRQGSYEQYF
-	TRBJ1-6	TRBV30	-	TGTGCCTGGAGCCCGACAGGACCGACCCCACCCCTCCACTTT	CAWSPTGPTPPLHF
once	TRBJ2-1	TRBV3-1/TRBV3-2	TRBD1	TGTGCCAGCAGCCAAATTGTGGGACAGTCTTCCTACAATGAGCAGTTCTTC	CASSQIVGQSSYNEQFF
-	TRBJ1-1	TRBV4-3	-	TGCGCCAGCAGCCAAGAACCCCCGGACCAGGGGAACACTGAAGCTTTCTTT	CASSQEPPDQGNTEAFF
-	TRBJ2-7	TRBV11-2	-	TGTGCCAGCAGCTTTTTACAGGCAAGCTCCTACGAGCAGTACTTC	CASSFLQASSYEQYF
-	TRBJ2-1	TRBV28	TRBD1	TGTGCCAGCAGTTACAGGGGCCAAAAGGGTGAGCAGTTCTTC	CASSYRGQKGEQFF
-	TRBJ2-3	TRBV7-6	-	TGTGCCAGCAGCTTAGTCCCGCTGGGGGCCATTGGAGATACGCAGTATTTT	CASSLVPLGAIGDTQYF
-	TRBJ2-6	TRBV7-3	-	TGTGCCAGCAGCTCGGGATCTGGGGCCAACGTCCTGACTTTC	CASSSGSGANVLTF
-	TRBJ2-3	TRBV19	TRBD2	TGTGCCAGTAGTATAGGACTAGCGGCGGCGGATACGCAGTATTTT	CASSIGLAAADTQYF
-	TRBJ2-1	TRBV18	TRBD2	TGTGCCAGCTCAAGGGCAGTACTAGCGGGACCCGGTACTGGGAATGAGCAGTTCTTC	CASSRAVLAGPGTGNEQFF
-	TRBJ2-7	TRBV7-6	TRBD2	TGTGCCAGCAGCCAAGGACTAGCGGGGGGGTACGAGCAGTACTTC	CASSQGLAGGYEQYF
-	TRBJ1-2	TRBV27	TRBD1	TGTGCCAGCAAAAGGGACAGTGCTTATGGCTACACCTTC	CASKRDSAYGYTF
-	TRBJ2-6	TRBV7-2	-	TGTGCCAGCAGCTTAGGCCCCTCTGGGGCCAACGTCCTGACTTTC	CASSLGPSGANVLTF
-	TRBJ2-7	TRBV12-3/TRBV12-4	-	TGTGCCAGCAGTTGGCAGGGAGCCTACGAGCAGTACTTC	CASSWQGAYEQYF
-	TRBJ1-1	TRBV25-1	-	TGTGCCAGCAGTGCGATAGCGACGGAAGCTTTCTTT	CASSAIATEAFF
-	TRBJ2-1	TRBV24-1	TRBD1	TGTGCCACCAGTGATTTGCCCCTACCGGGACAGGGACTCCTAGATGAGCAGTTCTTC	CATSDLPLPGQGLLDEQFF